The present entry profiles one T cell receptor (beta chain) with its context. Germline loops: CDR1 SGHRS, CDR2 YFSETQ. Trimming cost V 0 bases and J 6 bases; bases outside gene matches: 2. CDR3 length: 16 amino acids. This sample is drawn from a study of chemoradiotherapy in HPV16-positive cancers. Turning to the study itself: A couple of HPV16-positive patients' cells yielded candidate HPV-specific clones and common motifs.

The method was immunoSEQ multiplex PCR; TCRdb's version includes in-frame clones alone and lacks a portion of them. The sample consists of 7,000 or so clones, 89% of them appearing once. The material was tumor tissue, obtained from a patient who underwent chemoradiotherapy. The origin of this receptor is a human donor with HPV-associated anogenital cancer. This chain uses TRBV5-1 with TRBJ2-1; TRBD2 aligns across 14 bases. CDR3 sequence: CASSLAGTSGSNEQFF. The CDR3 nucleotides read TGCGCCAGCAGCTTGGCCGGGACTAGCGGGAGCAATGAGCAGTTCTTC.